This T cell receptor beta chain is drawn from a study of shared T cell receptors in the human thymus. Assay used: immunoSEQ multiplex PCR; TCRdb lists only in-frame clones, some missing. This sample has 55,000 to 75,000 clones, with about 95% found just once. Trimming left V 3 bases short and J 5 bases short, with 11 bases between. This CDR3 is built from 14 residues. CDR1 is SGHRS, CDR2 YFSETQ, per germline. The TCR comes from a human donor. The chain uses TRBV5-1 and TRBJ1-4, with D possibly matching TRBD1 (5 bases). The specimen was thymocytes. CDR3 bases: TGCGCCAGCAGCTCAGGGTTACCGAATGAAAAACTGTTTTTT. It specifies CASSSGLPNEKLFF.